This T cell receptor (beta chain) is from a study of blood T cell repertoires in COVID-19. Study details: Specimens from acute and convalescent COVID-19 originated in the United States, Italy and Spain. PBMCs, B-cell-depleted T cells, or T cells provided the cDNA or gDNA that made up the material.

This study enrolled people aged about 18 to 100 from around 25 US geographic areas. Original methodology: Cell counts per sample came from amplifying reference gene primers. Sequenced by immunoSEQ multiplex PCR; TCRdb stores in-frame clones only, minus some. The DNA gave D and trimming, while V, J and clone size come from that table. The sample has 150,000 to 200,000 clones, approximately 80% seen once. The germline V and J ends were trimmed by 1 base and 6 bases, with 6 bases remaining between them. CDR1 LGHNA and CDR2 YSLEER come from the germline V gene. This CDR3 is 13 amino acids long. Sample: PBMCs or T cells enriched from blood (not recorded which). The V gene is TRBV4-3, the J gene TRBJ2-2; D is undetermined. This receptor was identified in a man in his sixties who had been exposed to COVID-19. The CDR3: CASSQVNSGELFF. The CDR3 region has the DNA TGCGCCAGCAGCCAAGTCAACTCCGGGGAGCTGTTTTTT.